One sample yielded the 20 T cell receptor beta chains listed below, sequenced in a study of blood T cells in healthy people across ages. It was with a sample-barcoded 5' primer and a J-beta primer mix that a second PCR of roughly 7 to 11 cycles was run. TCRdb fed the 5' RACE reads into MiXCR, producing one record per CDR3 protein. This sample has around 1,800,000 distinct CDR3 sequences, with approximately 39% found just once. Material for sequencing was blood. Source of these receptors: a human donor in good health.

The chain couples TRBV10-3 to TRBJ2-4; 12 bases fit TRBD2. Gene TRBJ2-7 matches the end of the DNA better, so the J call may be wrong. The CDR3 totals 15 residues. CDR1 and CDR2 from the germline V gene are ENHRY and SYGVKD. CDR3 protein: CAISGGLAGAYEQYF. The CDR3 DNA reads as TGTGCCATCAGTGGGGGACTAGCGGGCGCATACGAGCAGTACTTC.

Remarks on this clonotype: The junction does not match germline at one end; this may be a read error. This CDR3 is CASSLGGGPNQPQHF. The CDR3 DNA is TGTGCCAGCAGTTTAGGGGGGGGGCCAAACCAGCCCCAGCATTTT. The chain is built from TRBV7-2 and TRBJ1-5, with a tentative D call TRBD1 (6 bases). Looked up from germline, CDR1 is SGHTA and CDR2 is FQGNSA. The CDR3 contains 15 residues. Full variable domain (missing parts from reference TRBV7-2 and TRBJ1-5): GAGVSQSPSNKVTEKGKDVELRCDPISGHTALYWYRQSLGQGLEFLIYFQGNSAPDKSGLPSDRFSAERTGGSVSTLTIQRTQQEDSAVYLCASSLGGGPNQPQHFGDGTRLSIL.

The chain combines TRBV6-5 with TRBJ2-5; D perhaps matches TRBD2 (6 bases). CDR1 MNHEY and CDR2 SVGAGI come from the germline V gene. Between the trimmed V and J ends, which lost 1 base and 4 bases, there was a span of 13 bases. The CDR3 length is 15 residues. This CDR3 reads CASSYLAVPRETQYF. Here the CDR3 DNA reads TGTGCCAGCAGTTACTTAGCGGTCCCACGAGAGACCCAGTACTTC.

This clonotype turned up a few times. This rearrangement joins TRBV12-3 or TRBV12-4 to TRBJ2-2, with D possibly matching TRBD2 (6 bases). The CDR3 runs 15 residues. V dropped 4 bases and J dropped 0 bases, with 9 bases sitting between them. The CDR3 nucleotides are TGTGCCAGCAGTTGGGGGGACCCGAACACCGGGGAGCTGTTTTTT. It codes for CASSWGDPNTGELFF.

This clonotype was seen a few times. V usage is TRBV7-2 and J usage is TRBJ1-2, with 10 bases matching TRBD1. Germline V gene sequence: CDR1 SGHTA, CDR2 FQGNSA. V shed 5 bases and J 8 bases; nucleotides not matched to a gene: 11. The CDR3 has 15 residues. CDR3 coding DNA: TGTGCCAGCAGCCTATCGACAGGGGGCGAGGGAGGCTACACCTTC. Its translation is CASSLSTGGEGGYTF.

This clonotype was found many times. The CDR3, as DNA: TGCGCCAGCAGCTTTCGGCAGGGAGGGCAGCCCCAGCATTTT. Protein: CASSFRQGGQPQHF. The chain uses TRBV5-1 and TRBJ1-5; D is perhaps TRBD1 (5 bases). The V gene's germline CDR1 is SGHRS and CDR2 YFSETQ. V lost 2 bases and J lost 7, with 13 bases in between. The CDR3 spans 14 residues. The full variable domain, its missing parts supplied by reference TRBV5-1 and TRBJ1-5, is KAGVTQTPRYLIKTRGQQVTLSCSPISGHRSVSWYQQTPGQGLQFLFEYFSETQRNKGNFPGRFSGRQFSNSRSEMNVSTLELGDSALYLCASSFRQGGQPQHFGDGTRLSIL.

This clonotype appeared a few times. The chain recombines TRBV4-3 with TRBJ1-2; 7 bases map to TRBD1. From germline, CDR1 is LGHNA and CDR2 YSLEER. The CDR3 totals 14 residues. V gave up 4 bases and J gave up 8 bases; unmatched junction bases: 10. In DNA form, the CDR3 reads TGCGCCAGCAGCCTCTTAGGGGGCATCACGGGCTACACCTTC. Encoded protein: CASSLLGGITGYTF.

This clonotype was counted many times. This rearrangement joins TRBV7-2 to TRBJ2-7; 7 nucleotides agree with TRBD1. The length of the CDR3 is 12 residues. CDR1 is SGHTA and CDR2 is FQGNSA in the germline V gene. The V gene end was trimmed by 2 bases and the J gene end by 5 bases; junction bases not matched to a gene: 0. The CDR3 is CASSLQGDEQYF. CDR3 in DNA: TGTGCCAGCAGCTTACAGGGGGACGAGCAGTACTTC.

This rearrangement joins TRBV12-5 to TRBJ1-1; D might be TRBD1 (5 bases). Germline CDR1 and CDR2: LGHNT and FRNRAP. V gave up 4 bases and J gave up 5 bases, with 17 bases separating them. The CDR3 loop spans 15 amino acids. The CDR3 loop reads CASGWGAGVETEAFF. Written as DNA, the CDR3 is TGTGCTAGTGGTTGGGGAGCGGGGGTGGAAACTGAAGCTTTCTTT.

The V call is TRBV6-5, the J call TRBJ1-2; perhaps TRBD1 as D (5 bases). This CDR3 comprises 18 residues. Germline CDR1 is MNHEY and CDR2 is SVGAGI. Trimming removed 0 bases from V and 0 bases from J, with 17 bases in between. DNA of the CDR3: TGTGCCAGCAGTTACTCCCAGGGCAGGGTTGGGTCTAACTATGGCTACACCTTC. Translated: CASSYSQGRVGSNYGYTF.

The rearrangement links TRBV20-1 to TRBJ1-4; 9 bases line up with TRBD1. This CDR3 has 15 amino acids. The J segment lost 3 bases and the V segment lost 4 bases, leaving 6 bases of the junction unmatched. The V gene's germline CDR1 is DFQATT and CDR2 SNEGSKA (reference sequence). For the CDR3, the DNA is TGCAGTGCTACCCGCGGACAGGGGTCTAATGAAAAACTGTTTTTT. As protein: CSATRGQGSNEKLFF.

This clonotype was counted ten times or more. The V gene is TRBV28, the J gene TRBJ2-7; D is perhaps TRBD1 (6 bases). Germline loops: CDR1 MDHEN, CDR2 SYDVKM. Trimming left V 5 bases short and J 7 bases short, with 9 bases between. The CDR3 loop spans 11 amino acids. The CDR3 DNA follows: TGTGCCAGCAGTCAGGGGCTTGAGCAGTACTTC. It translates to CASSQGLEQYF.

This clonotype was seen more than once but under ten times. The rearrangement uses TRBV28 and TRBJ1-1; D call uncertain. From germline, CDR1 is MDHEN and CDR2 SYDVKM. The length of the CDR3 is 14 residues. The germline V and J ends were trimmed by 6 bases and 0 bases, with 11 bases remaining between them. This chain's CDR3 is CASSPGSMNTEAFF. DNA of the CDR3: TGTGCCAGCAGCCCCGGCAGCATGAACACTGAAGCTTTCTTT.

The V and J genes are TRBV7-6 and TRBJ2-5, with TRBD2 as a possible D gene (6 bases). V was clipped by 1 base and J by 1 base, with 13 bases between them. Germline CDR1 reads SGHVS; CDR2 reads FNYEAQ. This CDR3 is 16 amino acids long. CDR3 coding DNA: TGTGCCAGCAGCTTAGGGCACAGACTAGGCCAAGAGACCCAGTACTTC. Its protein is CASSLGHRLGQETQYF.

Here the CDR3 DNA reads TGTGCCAGCAGTGAGTGGGAAAAACTGTTTTTT. It yields the protein CASSEWEKLFF. The rearrangement links TRBV2 to TRBJ1-4; D unresolved. The V and J ends lost 3 bases and 8 bases respectively, with 4 bases between them. The CDR3 contains 11 residues. CDR1 and CDR2 from the germline V gene are SNHLY and FYNNEI.

The rearrangement links TRBV19 to TRBJ2-3; TRBD1 aligns across 8 bases. The CDR3 runs 15 residues. V lost 9 bases to trimming and J lost 6 bases; unmatched junction nucleotides: 14. CDR1 is LNHDA and CDR2 is SQIVND in the germline V gene (reference sequence). CDR3 loop: CASRQGPHSGDTQYF. CDR3 nucleotides: TGTGCCAGCAGACAGGGGCCCCATTCAGGGGATACGCAGTATTTT.

This clonotype was picked up a small number of times. V usage is TRBV5-1 and J usage is TRBJ2-2; D not certain. V was cut by 0 bases and J by 5 bases, with 5 bases left in between. Germline CDR1 reads SGHRS; CDR2 reads YFSETQ. The CDR3 is made up of 13 amino acids. CDR3: CASSLGTTGELFF. CDR3 DNA: TGCGCCAGCAGCTTGGGTACTACCGGGGAGCTGTTTTTT.

The chain carries TRBV5-1 and TRBJ2-1; TRBD2 matches 15 bases. In germline, CDR1 is SGHRS, CDR2 YFSETQ. With V trimmed by 3 bases and J by 6 bases, 4 bases remained unmatched. The CDR3 has 16 residues. CDR3 protein: CASSWTSGGAPNEQFF. The CDR3 region has the DNA TGCGCCAGCAGCTGGACTAGCGGGGGGGCTCCCAATGAGCAGTTCTTC.

A few counts support this clonotype. The chain employs TRBV2 and TRBJ2-6; D remains unclear. Germline values: CDR1 SNHLY, CDR2 FYNNEI. The CDR3 contains 13 residues. Trimming took 11 bases from V and 0 from J, leaving 8 bases between them. In DNA form, the CDR3 reads TGTGCCCTTTACAGCTCTGGGGCCAACGTCCTGACTTTC. Its translation: CALYSSGANVLTF.

Concerning this clonotype itself: This may be a read error: a much more frequent sequence differs by one nucleotide. This CDR3 reads CASSLQSSFEQYF. DNA of the CDR3: TGTGCCAGCAGCTTACAGAGCTCCTTCGAGCAGTACTTC. The V gene is TRBV7-2, the J gene TRBJ2-7, with D unclear. From germline, CDR1 is SGHTA and CDR2 FQGNSA. CDR3 length equals 13 residues.